The entry below describes one TCR beta chain. Recovery meant two consecutive negative NP/OP PCR tests, professional clearance, or resolved symptoms. These data are taken from a study of blood T cell repertoires in COVID-19. Overall study: Sources were T cells, B-cell-depleted T cells, or PBMCs; the material itself was cDNA or gDNA.

There are 12 residues in the CDR3. Per germline, CDR1 SNHLY and CDR2 FYNNEI. Trimming left V 11 bases short and J 8 bases short, with 13 bases between. Here immunoSEQ multiplex PCR was the method, and the copy in TCRdb shows in-frame clones only, minus some. The repertoire has approximately 300,000 clones, roughly 85% of them found once; the top ten carry 5.5% to 6%. This TCR was sampled from a woman in her twenties or thirties who had recovered from COVID-19. The gene calls are TRBV2 and TRBJ2-6, with a possible D match to TRBD2 (5 bases). Sequenced sample: PBMCs or T cells enriched from blood (not recorded which). Here the CDR3 DNA reads TGTGCCGGCTCGTCGGGGACCAACGTCCTGACTTTC. Amino acid sequence: CAGSSGTNVLTF.